These T cell receptor beta chains were read from a single sample in a study of Ad26.COV2.S vaccination and SARS-CoV-2 variants. Produced via immunoSEQ multiplex PCR; TCRdb's table is partial and in-frame only. This table has roughly 300,000 clones, about nine tenths appearing once. The material was peripheral blood, obtained in a trial of Ad26.COV2.S vaccine versus placebo. The receptors shown here come from a person aged 18-65 years who received the Ad26.COV2.S COVID-19 vaccine or a placebo. CDR3s include the opening cysteine and the closing phenylalanine or tryptophan. The D gene is left open where the match is weak. Only part of the rows carry a size: once, few, many, or a class if the clone is expanded.

V gene	D gene	CDR3 length	J gene	clone size	CDR3 DNA	CDR3 protein
TRBV18	TRBD1	13	TRBJ2-1	.	TGTGCCAGCTCACCGCCCGGACAGGGGGTGAATCTCTTC	CASSPPGQGVNLF
TRBV30	.	16	TRBJ2-6	.	TGTGCCTGGAAAAGGACAGCTGACTCTGGGGCCAACGTCCTGACTTTC	CAWKRTADSGANVLTF
TRBV4-1	TRBD2	16	TRBJ2-1	.	TGCGCCAGCAGACCTCGGACTAGCGGCCAATACAATGAGCAGTTCTTC	CASRPRTSGQYNEQFF
TRBV6-2/TRBV6-3	.	14	TRBJ2-1	few	TGTGCCAGCAGTTTCCGGGGGAGGGGGAGTGAGCAGTTCTTC	CASSFRGRGSEQFF
TRBV7-9	.	14	TRBJ1-1	.	TGTGCCAGCAGCTTAGACAGCATGAACACTGAAGCTTTCTTT	CASSLDSMNTEAFF
TRBV20-1	.	11	TRBJ1-2	.	TGCAGTGCTCCCTTCGAAACGGGCTACACCTTC	CSAPFETGYTF
TRBV7-9	.	15	TRBJ1-5	.	TGTGCCAGCAGTATCGATGGGGCAACCCCTCAGCCCCAGCATTTT	CASSIDGATPQPQHF
TRBV6-1	.	12	TRBJ1-5	.	TGTGCCAGCAGTGACAGGAATCAGCCCCAGCATTTT	CASSDRNQPQHF
TRBV5-1	TRBD1	15	TRBJ1-1	.	TGCGCCAGCAAAGGGGGCAGGGGAAAGGACACTGAAGCTTTCTTT	CASKGGRGKDTEAFF
TRBV27	.	16	TRBJ2-2	.	TGTGCCAGCAGTTCTTCCAAGACAGATAACACCGGGGAGCTGTTTTTT	CASSSSKTDNTGELFF
TRBV9	.	14	TRBJ1-6	.	TGTGCCAGCAGCTTGACGGATTTTAATTCACCCCTCCACTTT	CASSLTDFNSPLHF
TRBV11-2	.	15	TRBJ2-5	.	TGTGCCAGCAGCTCTATGGTAGGCGGTGGAGAGACCCAGTACTTC	CASSSMVGGGETQYF
TRBV30	.	13	TRBJ2-1	.	TGTGCCTGGATGTCACTAGCAGGGACTGAGCAGTTCTTC	CAWMSLAGTEQFF
TRBV5-1	.	15	TRBJ1-4	.	TGCGCCAGCAGCTTGGCAGATAGAACTAATGAAAAACTGTTTTTT	CASSLADRTNEKLFF
TRBV5-1	.	16	TRBJ1-3	.	TGCGCCAGCAGCTTGTCCTCAGGGCTAGGTGGAAACACCATATATTTT	CASSLSSGLGGNTIYF
TRBV3-1/TRBV3-2	.	13	TRBJ2-2	.	TGTGCCAGCAGTGGGGTCCGCACCGGGGAGCTGTTTTTT	CASSGVRTGELFF
TRBV7-9	TRBD1	15	TRBJ1-1	few	TGTGCCAGCAGCTTCCGGGACAGTTCGAACACTGAAGCTTTCTTT	CASSFRDSSNTEAFF
TRBV3-1/TRBV3-2	TRBD1	15	TRBJ1-2	.	TGTGCCAGCAGCCAAGGCAGGGGGCGCGGCTATGGCTACACCTTC	CASSQGRGRGYGYTF
TRBV7-8	.	13	TRBJ1-1	.	TGTGCCAGCAGTTCTCTAGGGAACACTGAAGCTTTCTTT	CASSSLGNTEAFF
TRBV30	.	15	TRBJ1-1	.	TGTGCCTGGAGTGTACGTGGATATCGGAAGACGGAAGCTTTCTTT	CAWSVRGYRKTEAFF
TRBV5-6	.	16	TRBJ2-2	.	TGTGCCAGCAGCACCACGAACTCGAGGGTTAACGGGGAGCTGTTTTTT	CASSTTNSRVNGELFF
TRBV3-1/TRBV3-2	.	14	TRBJ2-7	.	TGTGCCAGCAGCCAAGATACCAAGAGCTACGGGCAGTACTTC	CASSQDTKSYGQYF
TRBV4-2	.	15	TRBJ1-3	.	TGTGCCAGCAGCCAAGTTGGGGGCTCTGGAAACACCATATATTTT	CASSQVGGSGNTIYF
TRBV12-5	TRBD1	14	TRBJ1-1	.	TGTGCTAGTGCCGGGGACAGCCTTTCCCCCGGAGCTTTCTTT	CASAGDSLSPGAFF
TRBV2	.	12	TRBJ1-1	.	TGTGCCAGCACCGGGGAGGACACTGAAGCTTTCTTT	CASTGEDTEAFF
TRBV5-4	TRBD1	15	TRBJ2-3	once	TGTGCCAGCAGCTTGACAGGGGGCTACACAGATACGCAGTATTTT	CASSLTGGYTDTQYF
TRBV7-2	TRBD2	15	TRBJ2-1	.	TGTGCCAGCAGCCAAGGGAGGGCTAGCGGCAATGAGCAGTTCTTC	CASSQGRASGNEQFF
TRBV2	.	13	TRBJ2-5	.	TGTGCCAGCAGTGAGGAGGGCCGGGAGACCCAGTACTTC	CASSEEGRETQYF
TRBV7-3	TRBD2	16	TRBJ2-1	.	TGTGCCAGCAGCTCCCTGGCGGGGGGGCGAAGGGATGAGCAGTTCTTC	CASSSLAGGRRDEQFF
TRBV18	TRBD1	15	TRBJ1-1	.	TGTGCCAGCTCACCCCTAGCGGACAGGTGGGGGGAAGCTTTCTTT	CASSPLADRWGEAFF
TRBV28	.	13	TRBJ1-2	once	TGTGCCAGCAGCACCGTACGTTTCTATGGCTACACCTTC	CASSTVRFYGYTF
TRBV7-9	.	14	TRBJ1-3	.	TGTGCCAGCAGCTTAACCAGATCCGGAAACACCATATATTTT	CASSLTRSGNTIYF
TRBV4-1	TRBD2	20	TRBJ2-7	.	TGCGCCAGCAGCCAAGAACTTAGGGGACTAGCGGGGGTCAAAACCTACGAGCAGTACTTC	CASSQELRGLAGVKTYEQYF
TRBV5-6	.	14	TRBJ1-5	.	TGTGCCAGCAGCTTGTTTATGGGAAATCAGCCCCAGCATTTT	CASSLFMGNQPQHF
TRBV27	.	14	TRBJ2-3	.	TGTGCCAGCAGAGAGCAGGGGCGTGGAGATACGCAGTATTTT	CASREQGRGDTQYF
TRBV27	TRBD1	15	TRBJ1-2	once	TGTGCCAGCAGTTCCACAGGGGGCCCTATTGTGGGCTACACCTTC	CASSSTGGPIVGYTF
TRBV27	.	13	TRBJ2-7	.	TGTGCCAGCAGTTTATCTGTGATCTACGAGCAGTACTTC	CASSLSVIYEQYF
TRBV9	.	16	TRBJ2-7	.	TGTGCCAGCAGCGTAGAATTAAGGGGAGGTGAGGGCGAGCAGTACTTC	CASSVELRGGEGEQYF
TRBV9	TRBD1	20	TRBJ2-7	few	TGTGCCAGCAGCGCCGAGGGGGGACAGGGGGCCACTCTCTTTTCCTACGAGCAGTACTTC	CASSAEGGQGATLFSYEQYF
TRBV7-2	TRBD1	13	TRBJ2-1	.	TGTGCCAGCGACAGGGGGCGAGGAAATGAGCAGTTCTTC	CASDRGRGNEQFF
TRBV6-2/TRBV6-3	.	12	TRBJ2-1	.	TGTGCCAGCAGTTACAGCGGCAATGAGCAGTTCTTC	CASSYSGNEQFF
TRBV6-2/TRBV6-3	.	14	TRBJ1-2	.	TGTGCCAGCAGCCCGGACAGAGCGGGTTATGGCTACACCTTC	CASSPDRAGYGYTF
TRBV14	.	13	TRBJ1-1	few	TGTGCCAGCAGCCAAGACGAATACACTGAAGCTTTCTTT	CASSQDEYTEAFF
TRBV12-3/TRBV12-4	.	13	TRBJ1-2	.	TGTGCCAGCAGTCGGGACTCCGGATGGGGCTACACCTTC	CASSRDSGWGYTF
TRBV7-9	.	16	TRBJ1-4	.	TGTGCCAGCAGCTTCACAGGGCTGCGGACTAATGAAAAACTGTTTTTT	CASSFTGLRTNEKLFF
TRBV6-2/TRBV6-3	TRBD1	16	TRBJ2-1	.	TGTGCCAGCAGCGCCCCGGGACAGCCATCTGGTAATGAGCAGTTCTTC	CASSAPGQPSGNEQFF
TRBV6-2/TRBV6-3	TRBD1	19	TRBJ1-5	.	TGTGCCAGCAGTTACCTCCTAACCTCCGACAGGGGATTCACTCAGCCCCAGCATTTT	CASSYLLTSDRGFTQPQHF
TRBV18	.	16	TRBJ1-5	.	TGTGCCAGCTCACCAACAGGTGGGCCGCGCAATCAGCCCCAGCATTTT	CASSPTGGPRNQPQHF
TRBV4-3	.	13	TRBJ1-1	many	TGCGCCAGCAGCCAGGACCCGCGTGGTGAAGCTTTCTTT	CASSQDPRGEAFF
TRBV9	.	15	TRBJ1-5	.	TGTGCCAGCAGCGTAGGGCAGGGAAGCAATCAGCCCCAGCATTTT	CASSVGQGSNQPQHF
TRBV7-6	TRBD2	18	TRBJ2-3	.	TGTGCCAGCAGCCCAGGAACTAGCGGGGGGGCCAATCGGGGTACGCAGTATTTT	CASSPGTSGGANRGTQYF
TRBV2	.	13	TRBJ1-4	.	TGTGCCAGCTGGCGGGGGATGTATGAAAAACTGTTTTTT	CASWRGMYEKLFF
TRBV7-2	.	18	TRBJ2-7	.	TGTGCCAGCAGCTTAAGGGGGGGACAGGTGCAAAGCTCCTACGAGCAGTACTTC	CASSLRGGQVQSSYEQYF
TRBV19	TRBD1	15	TRBJ2-1	once	TGTGCCAGTAGTAAACAGGGGTCCTCTTACAATGAGCAGTTCTTC	CASSKQGSSYNEQFF
TRBV7-2	.	14	TRBJ2-7	.	TGTGCCAGCAGCCTAGGACAGCAGAGGATGGGGCAGTACTTC	CASSLGQQRMGQYF